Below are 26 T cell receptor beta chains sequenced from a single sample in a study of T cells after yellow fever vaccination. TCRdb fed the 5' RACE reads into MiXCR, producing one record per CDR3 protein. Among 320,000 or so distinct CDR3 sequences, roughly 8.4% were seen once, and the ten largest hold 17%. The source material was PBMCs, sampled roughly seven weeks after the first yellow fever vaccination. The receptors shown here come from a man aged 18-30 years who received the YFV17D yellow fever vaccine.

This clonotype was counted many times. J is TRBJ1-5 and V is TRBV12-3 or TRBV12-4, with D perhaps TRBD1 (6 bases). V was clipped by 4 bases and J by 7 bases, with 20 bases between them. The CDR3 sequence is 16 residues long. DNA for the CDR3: TGTGCCAGCAGTTCGACCGGGGGGGGCGCGGGGCAGCCCCAGCATTTT. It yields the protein CASSSTGGGAGQPQHF.

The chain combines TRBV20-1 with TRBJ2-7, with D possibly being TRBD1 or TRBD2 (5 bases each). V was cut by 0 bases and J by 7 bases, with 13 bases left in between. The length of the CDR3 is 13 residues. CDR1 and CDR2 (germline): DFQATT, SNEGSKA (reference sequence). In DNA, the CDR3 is TGCAGTGCTAGAGATCTAAGAGGGGAAGAGCAGTACGTC. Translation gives CSARDLRGEEQYV.

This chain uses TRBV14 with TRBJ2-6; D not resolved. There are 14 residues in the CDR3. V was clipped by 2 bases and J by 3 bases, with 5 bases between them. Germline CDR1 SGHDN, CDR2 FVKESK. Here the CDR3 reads CASSQWVGANVLTF. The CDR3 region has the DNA TGTGCCAGCAGCCAATGGGTTGGGGCCAACGTCCTGACTTTC.

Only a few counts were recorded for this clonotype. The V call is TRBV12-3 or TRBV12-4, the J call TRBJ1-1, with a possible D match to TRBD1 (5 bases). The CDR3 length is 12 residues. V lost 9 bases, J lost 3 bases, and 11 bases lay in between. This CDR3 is CASKQGDTEAFF. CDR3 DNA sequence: TGTGCCAGTAAGCAGGGAGACACTGAAGCTTTCTTT.

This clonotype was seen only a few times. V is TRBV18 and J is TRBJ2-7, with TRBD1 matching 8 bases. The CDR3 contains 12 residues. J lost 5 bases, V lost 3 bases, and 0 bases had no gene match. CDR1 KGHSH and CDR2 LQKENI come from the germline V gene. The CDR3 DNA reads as TGTGCCAGCTCACCGACAGGGGACGAGCAGTACGTC. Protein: CASSPTGDEQYV.

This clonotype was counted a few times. In nucleotides, the CDR3 is TGTGCCAGCAGCTTAGACTCCCGCCGTGAAGCTTTCTTT. It translates to CASSLDSRREAFF. The J gene is TRBJ1-1, the V gene TRBV7-9; no definite D call. Trimming cost V 1 base and J 7 bases, with 10 bases left between them. There are 13 residues in the CDR3. In germline, CDR1 is SEHNR, CDR2 FQNEAQ (reference sequence).

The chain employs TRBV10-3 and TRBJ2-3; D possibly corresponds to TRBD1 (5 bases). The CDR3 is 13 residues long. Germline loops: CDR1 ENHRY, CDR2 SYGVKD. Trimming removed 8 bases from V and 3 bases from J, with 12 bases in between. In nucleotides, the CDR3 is TGTGCCATCGGCAGGGAAAGGACAGATACGCAGTATTTT. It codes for CAIGRERTDTQYF.

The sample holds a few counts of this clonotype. CDR3 residues: CASSQFELPGGYGYTF. DNA for the CDR3: TGCGCCAGCAGCCAATTTGAGCTCCCCGGCGGCTATGGCTACACCTTC. This chain joins TRBV4-1 and TRBJ1-2; D remains unclear. The CDR3 loop spans 16 amino acids. Trimming removed 2 bases from V and 4 bases from J, with 17 bases in between. Germline CDR1 is MGHRA and CDR2 is YSYEKL.

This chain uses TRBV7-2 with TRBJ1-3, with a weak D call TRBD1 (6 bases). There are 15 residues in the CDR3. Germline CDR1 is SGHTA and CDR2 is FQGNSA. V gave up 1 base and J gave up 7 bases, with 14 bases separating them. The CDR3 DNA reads TGTGCCAGCAGCTTAGATTCGGCGAGGGGGAACACCATATATTTT. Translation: CASSLDSARGNTIYF.

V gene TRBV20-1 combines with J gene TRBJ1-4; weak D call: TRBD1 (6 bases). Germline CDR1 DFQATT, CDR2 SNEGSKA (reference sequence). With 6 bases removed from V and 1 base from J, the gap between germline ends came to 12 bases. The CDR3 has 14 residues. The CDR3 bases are TGCAGTGCAACCAGAGGGGGAACTAATGAAAAACTGTTTTTT. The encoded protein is CSATRGGTNEKLFF.

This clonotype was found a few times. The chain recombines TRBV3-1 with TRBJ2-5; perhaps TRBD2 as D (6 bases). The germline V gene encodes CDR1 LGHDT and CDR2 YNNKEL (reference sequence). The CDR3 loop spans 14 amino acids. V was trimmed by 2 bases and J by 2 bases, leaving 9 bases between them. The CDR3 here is CASSQTGGQETQYF. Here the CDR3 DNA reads TGTGCCAGCAGCCAAACCGGGGGACAAGAGACCCAGTACTTC.

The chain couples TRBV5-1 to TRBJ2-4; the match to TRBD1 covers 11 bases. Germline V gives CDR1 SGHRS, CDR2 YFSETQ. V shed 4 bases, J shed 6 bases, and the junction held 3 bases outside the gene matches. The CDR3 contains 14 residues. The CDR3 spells CASSPGTGGNIQYF. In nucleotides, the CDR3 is TGCGCCAGCAGCCCCGGGACAGGGGGAAACATTCAGTACTTC.

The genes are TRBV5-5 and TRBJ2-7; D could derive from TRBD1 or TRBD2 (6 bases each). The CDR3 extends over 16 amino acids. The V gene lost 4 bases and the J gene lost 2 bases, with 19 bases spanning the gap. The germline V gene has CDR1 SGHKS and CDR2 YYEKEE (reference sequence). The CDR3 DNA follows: TGTGCCAGCAGCGCTGGAGGGGGAAGCCTAGCCTACGAGCAGTACTTC. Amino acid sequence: CASSAGGGSLAYEQYF. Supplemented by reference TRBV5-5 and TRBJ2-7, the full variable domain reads DAGVTQSPTHLIKTRGQQVTLRCSPISGHKSVSWYQQVLGQGPQFIFQYYEKEERGRGNFPDRFSARQFPNYSSELNVNALLLGDSALYLCASSAGGGSLAYEQYFGPGTRLTVT.

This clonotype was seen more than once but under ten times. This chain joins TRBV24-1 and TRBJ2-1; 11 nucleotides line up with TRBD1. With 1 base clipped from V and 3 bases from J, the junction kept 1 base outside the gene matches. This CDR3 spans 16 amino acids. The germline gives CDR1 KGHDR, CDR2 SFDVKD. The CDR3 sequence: CATSDLGTGGYNEQFF. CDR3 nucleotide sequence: TGTGCCACCAGTGATTTAGGGACAGGGGGCTACAATGAGCAGTTCTTC.

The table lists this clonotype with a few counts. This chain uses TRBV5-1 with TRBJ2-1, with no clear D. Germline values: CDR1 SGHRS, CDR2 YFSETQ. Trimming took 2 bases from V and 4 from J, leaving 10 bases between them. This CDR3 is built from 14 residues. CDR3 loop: CASSLRLVYNEQFF. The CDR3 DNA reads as TGCGCCAGCAGCTTAAGGCTAGTGTACAATGAGCAGTTCTTC.

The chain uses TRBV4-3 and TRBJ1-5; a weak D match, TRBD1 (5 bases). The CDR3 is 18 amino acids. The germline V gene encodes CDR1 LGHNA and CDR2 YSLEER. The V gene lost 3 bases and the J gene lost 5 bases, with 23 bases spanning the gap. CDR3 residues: CASSQSLSGGGRHQPQHF. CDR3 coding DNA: TGCGCCAGCAGCCAGTCTCTCTCTGGGGGGGGAAGGCATCAGCCCCAGCATTTT.

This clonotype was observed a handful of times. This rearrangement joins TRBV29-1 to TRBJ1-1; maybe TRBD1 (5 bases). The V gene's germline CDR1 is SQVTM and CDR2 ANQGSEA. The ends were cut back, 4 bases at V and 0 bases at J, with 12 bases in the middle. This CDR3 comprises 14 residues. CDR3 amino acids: CSVVQGNMNTEAFF. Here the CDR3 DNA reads TGCAGCGTTGTCCAGGGCAACATGAACACTGAAGCTTTCTTT.

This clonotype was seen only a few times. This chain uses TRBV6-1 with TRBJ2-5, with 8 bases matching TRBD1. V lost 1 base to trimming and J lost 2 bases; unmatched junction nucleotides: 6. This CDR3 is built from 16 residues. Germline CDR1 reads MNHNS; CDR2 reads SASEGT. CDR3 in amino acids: CASSEGGTGPQETQYF. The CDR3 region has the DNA TGTGCCAGCAGTGAAGGGGGGACAGGTCCTCAAGAGACCCAGTACTTC.

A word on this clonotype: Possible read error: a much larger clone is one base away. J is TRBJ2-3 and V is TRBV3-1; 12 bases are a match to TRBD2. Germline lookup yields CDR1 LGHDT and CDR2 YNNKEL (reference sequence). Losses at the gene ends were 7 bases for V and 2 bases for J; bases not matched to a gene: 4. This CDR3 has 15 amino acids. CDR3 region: CASTPSGGATDTQYF. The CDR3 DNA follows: TGTGCCAGCACCCCTAGCGGGGGGGCCACAGATACGCAGTATTTT.

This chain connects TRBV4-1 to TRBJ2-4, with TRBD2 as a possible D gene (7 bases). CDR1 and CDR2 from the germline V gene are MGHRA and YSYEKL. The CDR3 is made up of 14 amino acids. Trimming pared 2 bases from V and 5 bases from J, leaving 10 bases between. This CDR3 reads CASSQRGGENIQYF. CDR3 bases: TGCGCCAGCAGCCAAAGGGGGGGGGAAAACATTCAGTACTTC.

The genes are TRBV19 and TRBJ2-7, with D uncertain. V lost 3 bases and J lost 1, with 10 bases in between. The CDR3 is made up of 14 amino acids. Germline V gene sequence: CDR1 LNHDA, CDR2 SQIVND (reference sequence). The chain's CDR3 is CASSIRLISYEQYF. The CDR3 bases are TGTGCCAGTAGTATCCGCCTGATATCCTACGAGCAGTACTTC.

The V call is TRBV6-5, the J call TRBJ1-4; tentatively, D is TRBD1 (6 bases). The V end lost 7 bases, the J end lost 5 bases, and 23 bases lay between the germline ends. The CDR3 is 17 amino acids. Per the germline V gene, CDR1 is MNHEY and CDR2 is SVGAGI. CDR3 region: CASTDTQVRTANEKLFF. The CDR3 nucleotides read TGTGCCAGCACCGACACTCAGGTCCGGACAGCAAATGAAAAACTGTTTTTT.

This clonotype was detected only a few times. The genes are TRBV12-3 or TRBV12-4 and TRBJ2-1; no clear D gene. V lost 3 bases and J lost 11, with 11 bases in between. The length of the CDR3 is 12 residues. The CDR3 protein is CASSLQASKQFF. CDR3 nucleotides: TGTGCCAGCAGTTTGCAGGCTAGTAAGCAGTTCTTC.

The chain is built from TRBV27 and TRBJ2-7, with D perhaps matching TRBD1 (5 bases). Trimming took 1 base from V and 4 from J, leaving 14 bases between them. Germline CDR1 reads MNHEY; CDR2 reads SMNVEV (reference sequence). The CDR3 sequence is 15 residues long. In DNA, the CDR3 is TGTGCCAGCAGTTTATACGGGCAGGGTGAATACGAGCAGTACTTC. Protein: CASSLYGQGEYEQYF.

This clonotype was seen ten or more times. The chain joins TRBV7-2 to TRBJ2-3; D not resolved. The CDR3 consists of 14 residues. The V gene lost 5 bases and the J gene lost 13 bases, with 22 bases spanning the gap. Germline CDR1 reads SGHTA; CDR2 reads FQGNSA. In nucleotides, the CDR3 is TGTGCCAGCAGCAACGGCGTAGTTGTTGCCCGAGAGTATTTT. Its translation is CASSNGVVVAREYF.

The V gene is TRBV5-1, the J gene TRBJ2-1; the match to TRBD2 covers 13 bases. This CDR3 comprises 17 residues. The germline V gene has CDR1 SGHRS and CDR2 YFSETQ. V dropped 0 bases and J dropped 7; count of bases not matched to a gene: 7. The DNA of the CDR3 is TGCGCCAGCAGCTTGGGCCTACTAGCGGGGGGGAAAAATGAGCAGTTCTTC. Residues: CASSLGLLAGGKNEQFF.